The TCR beta chain under discussion was sequenced for a study of T cells in Graves' hyperthyroidism and ophthalmopathy. Study-level results: Blood also held most thyroid clonotypes expanded beyond 0.001.

Remarks on this clonotype: Its antigen remains unidentified.

Amplification yielded TCR beta CDR3 regions, with RNA transcripts as the source. The primer set for the first-round RT-PCR of the TCR CDR3 was HTBI. One entry per CDR3 protein, called by TCRdb with MiXCR from the multiplex PCR reads. The sample lists about 260,000 distinct CDR3 sequences, about 20% occurring once. Reasons for excluding patients were uncontrolled infection, other autoimmune disease, pregnancy or lactation. The source is a man aged 25 to 40 with Graves' ophthalmopathy. The source material was blood.

Here the CDR3 reads CASSLEVGQTEYF. The DNA for the CDR3 is TGTGCCAGCAGCTTAGAGGTGGGACAGACGGAGTACTTC. The chain joins TRBV7-2 to TRBJ2-5, with 7 nucleotides matching TRBD1. The germline V gene encodes CDR1 SGHTA and CDR2 FQGNSA. J lost 12 bases, V lost 1 base, and 8 bases had no gene match. The CDR3 consists of 13 residues.